This T cell receptor beta chain was identified during a study of beta chain features in type 1 diabetes. Reverse transcription of all isolated RNA meant that expressed TCRB transcripts were sequenced. Using immunoSEQ multiplex PCR, the repertoire was profiled, and TCRdb retains in-frame clones only, with some absent. The sample records 630,000 or so clones, around 15% being singletons. A remark on this clone: Its target is not known.

Trimming shortened V by 1 base and J by 4 bases, and 13 bases separated the two germline ends. The CDR3 has 15 residues. Germline CDR1 and CDR2: MNHEY and SVGAGI. Study-wide results and limits: People with Type 1 diabetes carried modestly yet significantly shorter TCRB CDR3s in all four CD4+ subsets.

The sequence derives from a man younger than 35 with type 1 diabetes. The specimen was naive CD4+ T cells from blood. This sequence joins TRBV6-5 and TRBJ1-2; a possible D gene is TRBD1 (6 bases). The CDR3 DNA is TGTGCCAGCAGTTACTGGGCAGGGGCGAGCTATGGCTACACCTTC. This codes for CASSYWAGASYGYTF.